These T cell receptor beta chains were read from a single sample in a study of T cell responses to AZD1222 COVID-19 vaccine. Sequencing used immunoSEQ multiplex PCR; TCRdb keeps in-frame clones, though not all of them. The sample has 200,000 or so clones; 80% to 95% are singletons. Here the sequenced sample was peripheral blood, taken on day 0 of AZD1222 vaccination. The receptors here all came from an adult in good health. Each CDR3 is given with its conserved first and last residue. The order of the fields is J gene, V gene, D gene, clone size, CDR3 protein, CDR3 DNA. The D gene is left open where the match is weak. Size values are once, few and many counts, or a class for expanded clones, and some rows have none.

J: TRBJ2-2
V: TRBV6-2/TRBV6-3
D: TRBD1
size: -
CDR3: CASSDGDSAGELFF
DNA: TGTGCCAGCAGTGATGGGGACAGTGCCGGGGAGCTGTTTTTT

J: TRBJ1-5
V: TRBV7-9
D: -
size: -
CDR3: CASSLTGYPQPQHF
DNA: TGTGCCAGCAGCCTTACAGGGTATCCTCAGCCCCAGCATTTT

J: TRBJ2-2
V: TRBV7-2
D: -
size: -
CDR3: CASSLELPELFF
DNA: TGTGCCAGCAGCTTAGAACTACCGGAGCTGTTTTTT

J: TRBJ2-5
V: TRBV2
D: TRBD1
size: -
CDR3: CASTSPGQGHYF
DNA: TGTGCCAGCACCTCCCCGGGACAGGGCCACTACTTC

J: TRBJ1-1
V: TRBV7-8
D: -
size: -
CDR3: CASSSGTNTEAFF
DNA: TGTGCCAGCAGCTCTGGGACCAACACTGAAGCTTTCTTT

J: TRBJ1-4
V: TRBV3-1/TRBV3-2
D: -
size: -
CDR3: CASSKGTGHRSEKLFF
DNA: TGTGCCAGCAGCAAAGGAACTGGACATCGGAGTGAAAAACTGTTTTTT

J: TRBJ1-3
V: TRBV30
D: -
size: -
CDR3: CAWSLGRNTIYF
DNA: TGTGCCTGGAGCCTGGGTCGGAACACCATATATTTT

J: TRBJ1-1
V: TRBV18
D: -
size: -
CDR3: CASSPGIGGEAFF
DNA: TGTGCCAGCTCACCGGGGATTGGCGGTGAAGCTTTCTTT

J: TRBJ1-4
V: TRBV9
D: -
size: once
CDR3: CASSPQRGTNEKLFF
DNA: TGTGCCAGCAGCCCCCAAAGGGGAACTAATGAAAAACTGTTTTTT

J: TRBJ1-2
V: TRBV11-2
D: -
size: -
CDR3: CASSLYQSLGDRGYTF
DNA: TGTGCCAGCAGCTTATACCAGAGCCTGGGTGACCGTGGCTACACCTTC

J: TRBJ2-7
V: TRBV5-5
D: TRBD2
size: -
CDR3: CASSPDLSGSRYEQYF
DNA: TGTGCCAGCAGCCCAGACCTAAGCGGGAGTCGCTACGAGCAGTACTTC

J: TRBJ2-7
V: TRBV2
D: -
size: once
CDR3: CASSPSRGARNEQYF
DNA: TGTGCCAGCAGTCCTTCAAGGGGAGCGAGGAACGAGCAGTACTTC

J: TRBJ1-3
V: TRBV3-1/TRBV3-2
D: -
size: -
CDR3: CASSQDLGNTIYF
DNA: TGTGCCAGCAGCCAAGACCTGGGAAACACCATATATTTT

J: TRBJ1-1
V: TRBV14
D: -
size: -
CDR3: CASSLLVGQPMNTEAFF
DNA: TGTGCCAGCAGCCTCCTTGTGGGGCAGCCGATGAACACTGAAGCTTTCTTT

J: TRBJ1-2
V: TRBV28
D: -
size: -
CDR3: CASKGEPNYGYTF
DNA: TGTGCCAGCAAAGGGGAGCCTAACTATGGCTACACCTTC

J: TRBJ2-7
V: TRBV3-1/TRBV3-2
D: TRBD2
size: -
CDR3: CASSQVGLAGAVAAYEQYF
DNA: TGTGCCAGCAGCCAAGTAGGGCTAGCGGGAGCTGTCGCTGCCTACGAGCAGTACTTC

J: TRBJ2-2
V: TRBV29-1
D: -
size: -
CDR3: CSVVGRAGELFF
DNA: TGCAGCGTTGTTGGTCGGGCCGGGGAGCTGTTTTTT

J: TRBJ2-1
V: TRBV19
D: TRBD1
size: -
CDR3: CASSLDRDEQFF
DNA: TGTGCCAGTAGTCTCGACAGGGATGAGCAGTTCTTC

J: TRBJ1-4
V: TRBV18
D: -
size: -
CDR3: CASSAPGLLNEKLFF
DNA: TGTGCCAGCTCAGCACCGGGACTGCTGAATGAAAAACTGTTTTTT

J: TRBJ2-7
V: TRBV7-2
D: -
size: -
CDR3: CASSLEGLAPSYEQYF
DNA: TGTGCCAGCAGCTTAGAGGGGTTGGCGCCTTCCTACGAGCAGTACTTC

J: TRBJ1-1
V: TRBV5-6
D: TRBD1
size: -
CDR3: CASSLEWGQANTEAFF
DNA: TGTGCCAGCAGCTTGGAATGGGGACAGGCCAACACTGAAGCTTTCTTT

J: TRBJ2-5
V: TRBV28
D: -
size: -
CDR3: CASSLGGWAQGGTQYF
DNA: TGTGCCAGCAGCCTGGGGGGTTGGGCTCAGGGTGGTACCCAGTACTTC

J: TRBJ2-5
V: TRBV5-4
D: -
size: -
CDR3: CASSWVPSGETQYF
DNA: TGTGCCAGCAGCTGGGTGCCTTCGGGAGAGACCCAGTACTTC

J: TRBJ1-1
V: TRBV13
D: -
size: once
CDR3: CASSSGGNTEAFF
DNA: TGTGCCAGCAGCTCGGGGGGAAACACTGAAGCTTTCTTT

J: TRBJ1-5
V: TRBV19
D: -
size: once
CDR3: CASSKGFFSNQPQHF
DNA: TGTGCCAGTAGTAAGGGGTTCTTTAGCAATCAGCCCCAGCATTTT

J: TRBJ1-5
V: TRBV7-8
D: -
size: -
CDR3: CASSMLRGPLSNQPQHF
DNA: TGTGCCAGCAGCATGCTCAGGGGCCCACTTAGCAATCAGCCCCAGCATTTT

J: TRBJ1-1
V: TRBV4-1
D: -
size: -
CDR3: CASSQGSGGYTEAFF
DNA: TGCGCCAGCAGCCAAGGTTCAGGTGGATACACTGAAGCTTTCTTT

J: TRBJ1-6
V: TRBV7-9
D: -
size: -
CDR3: CASSSSPLVTANSPLHF
DNA: TGTGCCAGCAGCTCGTCACCCCTCGTAACAGCGAACTCACCCCTCCACTTT

J: TRBJ1-2
V: TRBV6-5
D: -
size: -
CDR3: CASSPPGHLGGYTF
DNA: TGTGCCAGCAGTCCCCCGGGACACCTAGGGGGCTACACCTTC

J: TRBJ1-2
V: TRBV15
D: -
size: -
CDR3: CATSRDGANYGYTF
DNA: TGTGCCACCAGCAGGGACGGAGCTAACTATGGCTACACCTTC

J: TRBJ1-2
V: TRBV27
D: TRBD1
size: -
CDR3: CASSFGTDLNYGYTF
DNA: TGTGCCAGCAGTTTCGGGACAGACCTTAACTATGGCTACACCTTC

J: TRBJ2-7
V: TRBV28
D: TRBD2
size: -
CDR3: CASSLSGKGLEQYF
DNA: TGTGCCAGCAGTTTAAGCGGGAAAGGGCTCGAGCAGTACTTC